The sequence of this T cell receptor (beta chain) was determined in a study of OX40 agonist ivuxolimab in advanced cancers. As for the study in general: The dose-escalation group included hepatocellular carcinoma, melanoma, renal cell carcinoma and head and neck cancer.

The assay was immunoSEQ multiplex PCR, and TCRdb's table has in-frame clones only and misses some. This sample has about 64,000 clones; about 80% occur once, and the top ten carry 1.2%. J lost 13 bases, V lost 9 bases, and 8 bases had no gene match. The length of the CDR3 is 11 residues. Germline CDR1 and CDR2: LNHDA and SQIVND (reference sequence). The clonotype originates from an adult with an advanced solid tumor such as melanoma, head and neck, liver or kidney cancer. The specimen was CD4+ or CD8+ T cells sorted from blood, collected in a trial of the OX40 agonist ivuxolimab. V and J are TRBV19 and TRBJ2-1, with 8 bases identical to TRBD1. The CDR3 bases are TGTGCCAGCACGTCAACAGGGGGTCAGTTCTTC. This translates into CASTSTGGQFF.